Here is one T cell receptor (beta chain) with its context. Its antigen is not known. The sample originates from a study of PD-1 blockade in classical Hodgkin lymphoma. Time point described: newly diagnosed, previously untreated cHL patient sample. Magnetic negative selection served to purify CD4+ T cells out of PBMCs that had been thawed. The CDR3 consists of 15 residues. V was clipped by 6 bases and J by 9 bases, with 21 bases between them. Germline CDR1 reads SNHLY; CDR2 reads FYNNEI. Assay: immunoSEQ multiplex PCR; the TCRdb copy retains only in-frame clones and omits some. The repertoire consists of around 30,000 clones, with roughly 91% occurring once and the leading ten covering approximately 0.22%. Findings and caveats of the study: Newly diagnosed patients were reported to exhibit reduced baseline TCR diversity relative to healthy donors. What drove the repertoire differences, possibly disease activity or prior therapy, has not been defined.

This TCR came from a human donor with classical Hodgkin lymphoma. This chain uses TRBV2 with TRBJ1-5; a weak D match, TRBD1 (5 bases). Sequenced input: CD4+ T cells from blood. The DNA for the CDR3 is TGTGCCAGCAGCCCAACGGCTACAGGTCAGGCGCCCCAGCATTTT. It yields the protein CASSPTATGQAPQHF.